This TCR beta chain was retrieved from a study of shared clonotypes between healthy human individuals. The overall study: Per-donor plates numbered three CD4 naive, three CD4 memory, two CD8 naive and one CD8 memory.

In its sample, this clone was seen once. CD45RO-negative cells were positively selected for CCR7, leaving out terminally differentiated effector memory CD45RA+ cells. Recent vaccinations or acute infections were absent in the healthy HIV-negative adult donors. The method was immunoSEQ multiplex PCR; TCRdb's version includes in-frame clones alone and lacks a portion of them. The sample carries hundreds of thousands of clones, 85% to 95% recorded once. Per germline, CDR1 MDHEN and CDR2 SYDVKM. V lost 2 bases, J lost 1 base, and 12 bases lay in between. The CDR3 has 15 residues. Sample: naive CD8+ T cells sorted from blood. The rearrangement links TRBV28 to TRBJ2-7; tentatively, D is TRBD2 (6 bases). This sequence was found in a young woman in good health. The CDR3 loop reads CASSLPRELSYEQYF. The CDR3 nucleotides read TGTGCCAGCAGTTTACCCCGGGAGCTATCCTACGAGCAGTACTTC.